The 11 T cell receptor beta chains listed next were all sequenced from one sample in a study of blood T cells in healthy people across ages. A J-beta primer mix and a sample-barcoded 5' primer were used in a second PCR of roughly 6 to 12 cycles. TCRdb called the 5' RACE reads again in MiXCR, with one record for every CDR3 protein. The sample shows 1.5 million to 2 million distinct CDR3 sequences, roughly 52% of them seen only once. The sequenced sample consisted of blood. The receptor source for this set is a woman in her forties in good health.

This clonotype was detected a few times. Compared with germline, one end of the junction differs, possibly owing to a read error. V is TRBV7-2 and J is TRBJ2-4, with 7 nucleotides matching TRBD1. Germline V gene data show CDR1 as SGHTA and CDR2 as FQGNSA. CDR3 size: 16 residues. The CDR3 DNA follows: TGTGCCAGCAGCTTAGCGTCGACAGGGAGTGGGGATATTCGGTACTTC. Translation: CASSLASTGSGDIRYF. Looking up the rest from reference TRBV7-2 and TRBJ2-4 gives the full variable domain: GAGVSQSPSNKVTEKGKDVELRCDPISGHTALYWYRQSLGQGLEFLIYFQGNSAPDKSGLPSDRFSAERTGGSVSTLTIQRTQQEDSAVYLCASSLASTGSGDIRYFGAGTRLSVL.

This rearrangement joins TRBV4-2 to TRBJ1-4; 7 bases match TRBD1. The CDR3 contains 16 residues. Germline V gives CDR1 LGHNA, CDR2 YNFKEQ. V gave up 5 bases and J gave up 5 bases; unmatched junction bases: 11. The CDR3 coding sequence is TGTGCCAGCAGCAGAGGTGGCGGGACAGAAAATGAAAAACTGTTTTTT. Translating it yields CASSRGGGTENEKLFF.

The chain is built from TRBV6-2 or TRBV6-3 and TRBJ1-2; D may be TRBD1 (5 bases). The CDR3 covers 12 residues. Trimming took off 5 bases at V and 7 bases at J, with 11 bases between the two ends. Germline lookup yields CDR1 MNHEY and CDR2 SVGEGT. The CDR3 reads CASSPQGLGYTF. CDR3 nucleotide sequence: TGTGCCAGCAGTCCTCAGGGACTTGGCTACACCTTC.

The chain couples TRBV11-2 to TRBJ2-7; 8 nucleotides line up with TRBD1. Germline V gene data show CDR1 as SGHAT and CDR2 as FQNNGV. Trimming cost V 0 bases and J 2 bases; bases outside gene matches: 6. The CDR3 loop spans 16 amino acids. CDR3 nucleotides: TGTGCCAGCAGCTTAGAGGGGCAGGGGGCTACCTACGAGCAGTACTTC. It translates to CASSLEGQGATYEQYF. Combining the CDR3 with reference TRBV11-2 and TRBJ2-7 gives the whole variable domain EAGVAQSPRYKIIEKRQSVAFWCNPISGHATLYWYQQILGQGPKLLIQFQNNGVVDDSQLPKDRFSAERLKGVDSTLKIQPAKLEDSAVYLCASSLEGQGATYEQYFGPGTRLTVT.

This clonotype was observed a handful of times. This chain links TRBV12-3 or TRBV12-4 with TRBJ2-3, with D perhaps TRBD1 or TRBD2 (6 bases each). V lost 3 bases and J lost 3, with 13 bases in between. The CDR3 extends over 15 amino acids. The CDR3 loop is CASSFSRGGTDTQYF. DNA for the CDR3: TGTGCCAGCAGTTTTTCCCGAGGGGGGACAGATACGCAGTATTTT.

Only a few counts were recorded for this clonotype. The chain joins TRBV9 to TRBJ2-7, with 11 positions matching TRBD1. Matching the DNA end better, TRBJ2-5 makes the J call doubtful. The CDR3 extends over 15 amino acids. The germline V gene has CDR1 SGDLS and CDR2 YYNGEE. The DNA of the CDR3 is TGTGCCAGCAGCGTAGAGGGGACAGGGGGAGAGACCCAGTACTTC. Amino acid sequence: CASSVEGTGGETQYF.

This clonotype was counted between two and nine times. V gene TRBV4-1 combines with J gene TRBJ1-2, with a possible D match to TRBD1 (5 bases). Germline V gives CDR1 MGHRA, CDR2 YSYEKL. The CDR3 extends over 14 amino acids. V gave up 1 base and J gave up 7 bases, with 13 bases separating them. DNA of the CDR3: TGCGCCAGCAGCCAAGTCGGGGTTGGGGGTGGCTACACCTTC. This gives the protein CASSQVGVGGGYTF.

The V and J genes are TRBV4-3 and TRBJ1-6, with D possibly matching TRBD1 (6 bases). Germline values: CDR1 LGHNA, CDR2 YSLEER. This CDR3 spans 15 amino acids. The ends were cut back, 1 base at V and 5 bases at J, with 9 bases in the middle. The CDR3: CASSQGPGDNSPLHF. In DNA, the CDR3 is TGCGCCAGCAGCCAAGGGCCAGGGGATAATTCACCCCTCCACTTT.

The chain links TRBV6-5 to TRBJ2-3; 10 positions match TRBD2. Losses at the gene ends were 4 bases for V and 5 bases for J; bases not matched to a gene: 9. Germline-derived CDR1 and CDR2 are MNHEY and SVGAGI. The CDR3 consists of 16 residues. In nucleotides, the CDR3 is TGTGCCAGCAGTTCAATAGCGGGGGGAGTAGGAGATACGCAGTATTTT. Its translation: CASSSIAGGVGDTQYF.

This chain uses TRBV6-5 with TRBJ1-2, with a tentative D call TRBD1 (6 bases). Germline V gene data show CDR1 as MNHEY and CDR2 as SVGAGI. This CDR3 contains 14 residues. V was clipped by 8 bases and J by 7 bases, with 20 bases between them. The DNA for the CDR3 is TGTGCCAGCGGTTTTTCGGGGGGCGAGAGTGGCTACACCTTC. Its translation: CASGFSGGESGYTF.

The chain links TRBV7-2 to TRBJ1-1; possibly TRBD1 for D (5 bases). Trimming pared 5 bases from V and 0 bases from J, leaving 16 bases between. The germline gives CDR1 SGHTA, CDR2 FQGNSA. The CDR3 spans 16 residues. The DNA for the CDR3 is TGTGCCAGCAGCCCTGGGTTGGGGGACCTGAACACTGAAGCTTTCTTT. This gives the protein CASSPGLGDLNTEAFF. Drawing the rest from reference TRBV7-2 and TRBJ1-1, the complete variable domain is GAGVSQSPSNKVTEKGKDVELRCDPISGHTALYWYRQSLGQGLEFLIYFQGNSAPDKSGLPSDRFSAERTGGSVSTLTIQRTQQEDSAVYLCASSPGLGDLNTEAFFGQGTRLTVV.